These 20 T cell receptor beta chains came from one sample sequenced in a study of T cell repertoires in cytomegalovirus infection (dated by TCRdb to about 2019). The treatment or condition label, as the study defines it: in vitro stimulation with specific CMV peptide epitopes to enrich CMV-specific T cells. For these receptors, no antigen is known. Instrument used: Illumina HiSeq 1500. TCRdb itself trimmed the public reads at Q25 with fastp, ran MiXCR and retained productive beta chains. Every CDR3 protein is listed once, alongside the most common genes and DNA of its rows. The sample table lists roughly 150,000 distinct CDR3 sequences, more than 30% of them with a count of one. Around 50% of the sample comes from the top ten. The sequences come from CD8+ T cells from cultured PBMCs, collected from culture after CMV antigen stimulation. The receptors were gathered from a human donor in good health (CMV status not recorded). Some clones in this sample may be carry-over from other donors' samples.

This chain joins TRBV28 and TRBJ2-7, with D unresolved. CDR3 size: 14 residues. Germline V gene lookup returns CDR1 MDHEN and CDR2 SYDVKM. Trimming shortened V by 3 bases and J by 2 bases, and 11 bases separated the two germline ends. Written as DNA, the CDR3 is TGTGCCAGCAGTTTTGGGCCTTTCACCTACGAGCAGTACTTC. Its translation is CASSFGPFTYEQYF.

The chain combines TRBV6-1 with TRBJ2-3; D perhaps matches TRBD2 (5 bases). The ends were cut back, 8 bases at V and 2 bases at J, with 11 bases in the middle. The germline CDR1 and CDR2 sequences are MNHNS and SASEGT. The length of the CDR3 is 13 residues. CDR3 DNA: TGTGCCAGCTCTTGGGGAGCCACAGATACGCAGTATTTT. It specifies CASSWGATDTQYF.

The chain employs TRBV5-6 and TRBJ2-7; 7 bases align to TRBD1. After removal of 2 bases from V and 7 bases from J, the junction contained 6 bases not matched to a gene. CDR1 is SGHDT and CDR2 is YYEEEE in the germline V gene. The CDR3 is 13 residues long. The CDR3 loop is CASSFTGVGEQYF. The DNA for the CDR3 is TGTGCCAGCAGCTTCACAGGGGTAGGGGAGCAGTACTTC.

This clonotype was counted once. The gene calls are TRBV7-9 and TRBJ1-4; 12 bases match TRBD1. CDR1 and CDR2 (germline): SEHNR, FQNEAQ (reference sequence). This CDR3 is built from 17 residues. V gave up 6 bases and J gave up 4 bases; unmatched junction bases: 9. CDR3 in amino acids: CASRHWDRGRVNEKLFF. The CDR3 DNA is TGTGCCAGCAGGCATTGGGACAGGGGGCGAGTTAATGAAAAACTGTTTTTT.

This chain joins TRBV6-5 and TRBJ1-2; 8 positions match TRBD1. The CDR3 contains 16 residues. The germline V gene encodes CDR1 MNHEY and CDR2 SVGAGI. V lost 0 bases to trimming and J lost 6 bases; unmatched junction nucleotides: 9. DNA of the CDR3: TGTGCCAGCAGTTACTCGATATCCGGGACAGGCCATGGCTACACCTTC. It yields the protein CASSYSISGTGHGYTF.

The rearrangement links TRBV4-1 to TRBJ2-2; D is undetermined. The CDR3 is 16 amino acids. With 0 bases removed from V and 5 bases from J, the gap between germline ends came to 13 bases. Germline V gene data show CDR1 as MGHRA and CDR2 as YSYEKL. This chain's CDR3 is CASSQDLWLPTGELFF. In nucleotides, the CDR3 is TGCGCCAGCAGCCAAGATCTTTGGCTCCCAACCGGGGAGCTGTTTTTT.

The rearrangement links TRBV2 to TRBJ2-2; D might be TRBD2 (6 bases). Trimming took 4 bases from V and 8 from J, leaving 20 bases between them. There are 16 residues in the CDR3. Germline V CDR1 and CDR2: SNHLY, FYNNEI. CDR3 loop: CASSGTGSQKVGELFF. The CDR3 DNA is TGTGCCAGCAGTGGAACCGGGAGCCAGAAGGTGGGGGAGCTGTTTTTT.

This clonotype was counted a few times. The rearrangement uses TRBV7-9 and TRBJ2-7; D is possibly TRBD2 (5 bases). The CDR3 covers 15 residues. The ends were cut back, 7 bases at V and 0 bases at J, with 16 bases in the middle. Germline V gives CDR1 SEHNR, CDR2 FQNEAQ (reference sequence). Here the CDR3 reads CASIGGDASSYEQYF. The CDR3 DNA reads as TGTGCCAGCATCGGAGGAGACGCGAGCTCCTACGAGCAGTACTTC.

V usage is TRBV11-2 and J usage is TRBJ1-2; 7 bases map to TRBD1. The CDR3 is made up of 15 amino acids. V shed 7 bases, J shed 3 bases, and the junction held 11 bases outside the gene matches. The germline CDR1 and CDR2 sequences are SGHAT and FQNNGV. In DNA, the CDR3 is TGTGCCAGCAACCCCTCGGAGGGGGCATACTATGGCTACACCTTC. It encodes CASNPSEGAYYGYTF.

The chain links TRBV14 to TRBJ2-7, with D perhaps matching TRBD2 (5 bases). There are 12 residues in the CDR3. Germline CDR1 SGHDN, CDR2 FVKESK. V lost 3 bases, J lost 6 bases, and 9 bases lay in between. This CDR3 is CASSHLAREQYF. The CDR3 DNA sequence: TGTGCCAGCAGCCACCTAGCTCGCGAGCAGTACTTC.

The chain combines TRBV19 with TRBJ2-1; 8 bases are shared with TRBD2. The germline V gene encodes CDR1 LNHDA and CDR2 SQIVND (reference sequence). J gave up 4 bases and V 0 bases, and 2 bases lay outside the gene matches. The CDR3 loop spans 15 amino acids. CDR3 sequence (DNA): TGTGCCAGTAGTATAGAGGGACTAGGATACAATGAGCAGTTCTTC. As protein: CASSIEGLGYNEQFF. Complete variable domain (other parts from reference TRBV19 and TRBJ2-1): DGGITQSPKYLFRKEGQNVTLSCEQNLNHDAMYWYRQDPGQGLRLIYYSQIVNDFQKGDIAEGYSVSREKKESFPLTVTSAQKNPTAFYLCASSIEGLGYNEQFFGPGTRLTVL.

J is TRBJ2-3 and V is TRBV7-8; D is uncertain. There are 12 residues in the CDR3. Germline V gene lookup returns CDR1 SGHVS and CDR2 FQNEAQ. Trimming shortened V by 6 bases and J by 5 bases, and 9 bases separated the two germline ends. CDR3 sequence (DNA): TGTGCCAGCAGTCATGCGGTAGATACGCAGTATTTT. This translates into CASSHAVDTQYF.

The CDR3 protein is CASSSEGAAGGQEQYF. CDR3 coding DNA: TGTGCCAGCAGCTCAGAGGGGGCAGCGGGGGGTCAAGAGCAGTACTTC. The J gene is TRBJ2-7, the V gene TRBV13, with 9 bases fitting TRBD2. This CDR3 region has 16 residues. Germline V lookup: CDR1 PRHDT, CDR2 FYEKMQ (reference sequence). The ends lost 4 bases at V and 7 bases at J; junction bases unmatched: 14.

The V call is TRBV6-5, the J call TRBJ1-5; a possible D gene is TRBD1 (5 bases). V gave up 7 bases and J gave up 4 bases, with 11 bases separating them. Germline loops: CDR1 MNHEY, CDR2 SVGAGI. The CDR3 is 13 residues long. Here the CDR3 reads CASTGAQNQPQHF. Here the CDR3 DNA reads TGTGCCAGCACCGGGGCCCAAAATCAGCCCCAGCATTTT.

This clonotype was observed many times. The V and J genes are TRBV12-3 or TRBV12-4 and TRBJ2-7; TRBD1 or TRBD2 may be the D gene (5 bases each). V was cut by 4 bases and J by 5 bases, with 15 bases left in between. CDR3 length: 14 amino acids. The CDR3 region is CASSSWGSDDEQYF. CDR3 sequence (DNA): TGTGCCAGCAGTTCCTGGGGGAGTGACGACGAGCAGTACTTC.

V is TRBV28 and J is TRBJ1-4, with a weak D call TRBD1 (6 bases). The CDR3 loop spans 17 amino acids. Per germline, CDR1 MDHEN and CDR2 SYDVKM. Trimming stripped 11 bases from V and 0 bases from J, with 22 bases between. The CDR3, as DNA: TGTGCCGCGGGGGGCCCCCTGTCGGGAGCAACTAATGAAAAACTGTTTTTT. Translated, it gives CAAGGPLSGATNEKLFF.

This clonotype has only a few counts. DNA of the CDR3: TGTGCCAGCAGCCCGGGGACAGGGACCTACGAGCAGTACTTC. Protein product: CASSPGTGTYEQYF. This rearrangement joins TRBV11-1 to TRBJ2-7; TRBD1 matches at 9 bases. This CDR3 region has 14 residues. From germline, CDR1 is SGHAT and CDR2 FQDESV (reference sequence). With 5 bases clipped from V and 2 bases from J, the junction kept 4 bases outside the gene matches.

This chain uses TRBV7-9 with TRBJ2-1, with TRBD2 matching 16 bases. Germline V gene sequence: CDR1 SEHNR, CDR2 FQNEAQ (reference sequence). The V and J ends lost 4 bases and 2 bases, in that order; junction bases with no gene match: 11. CDR3 length: 20 amino acids. The CDR3 coding sequence is TGTGCCAGCAGCTCCCCCCCCGGGACTAGCGGGGGGGCAGCCTACAATGAGCAGTTCTTC. Protein: CASSSPPGTSGGAAYNEQFF.

This clonotype was recorded many times. V and J are TRBV6-5 and TRBJ2-3, with D possibly matching TRBD2 (6 bases). The CDR3 totals 14 residues. CDR1 and CDR2 (germline): MNHEY, SVGAGI. V gave up 6 bases and J gave up 4 bases, with 14 bases separating them. CDR3 coding DNA: TGTGCCAGCAGCTACGGGAGTTGGGCAGATACGCAGTATTTT. Translation gives CASSYGSWADTQYF.

This clonotype turned up a few times. This chain connects TRBV20-1 to TRBJ2-5; the match to TRBD1 covers 7 bases. Germline V gene lookup returns CDR1 DFQATT and CDR2 SNEGSKA (reference sequence). The CDR3 totals 16 residues. The V segment lost 6 bases and the J segment 5 bases; nucleotides outside the gene matches: 18. The CDR3, as DNA: TGCAGTGCCCTTACCTGGATGACAGGGACGGGGGAGACCCAGTACTTC. Translating it yields CSALTWMTGTGETQYF.